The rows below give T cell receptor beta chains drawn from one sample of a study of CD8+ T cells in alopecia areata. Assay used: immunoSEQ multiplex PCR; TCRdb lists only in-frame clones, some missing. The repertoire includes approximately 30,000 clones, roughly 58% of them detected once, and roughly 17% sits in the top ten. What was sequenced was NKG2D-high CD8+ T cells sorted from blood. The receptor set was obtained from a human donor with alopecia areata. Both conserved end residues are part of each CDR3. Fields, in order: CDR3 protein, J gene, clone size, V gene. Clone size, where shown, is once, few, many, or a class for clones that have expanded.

CDR3 protein: CASSLVLLLAGGQETQYF
J gene: TRBJ2-5
clone size: NA
V gene: TRBV11-2

CDR3 protein: CASSWTAYNEQFF
J gene: TRBJ2-1
clone size: NA
V gene: TRBV27

CDR3 protein: CASSLAVAGLEAFF
J gene: TRBJ1-1
clone size: NA
V gene: TRBV7-9

CDR3 protein: CASNTGGRNYGYTF
J gene: TRBJ1-2
clone size: NA
V gene: TRBV27

CDR3 protein: CASSVETGANTEAFF
J gene: TRBJ1-1
clone size: NA
V gene: TRBV9

CDR3 protein: CASSLVSDNEQFF
J gene: TRBJ2-1
clone size: NA
V gene: TRBV5-4

CDR3 protein: CASNWSAGQRSPLHF
J gene: TRBJ1-6
clone size: NA
V gene: TRBV19

CDR3 protein: CASSQESGTTFTYEQYF
J gene: TRBJ2-7
clone size: few
V gene: TRBV14

CDR3 protein: CASSVPSGSRYEQFF
J gene: TRBJ2-1
clone size: NA
V gene: TRBV7-6

CDR3 protein: CASSLTGRYEQYF
J gene: TRBJ2-7
clone size: NA
V gene: TRBV27

CDR3 protein: CASSPYVSPYNEQFF
J gene: TRBJ2-1
clone size: few
V gene: TRBV7-9

CDR3 protein: CASSGRVDTEAFF
J gene: TRBJ1-1
clone size: NA
V gene: TRBV5-4

CDR3 protein: CAQGGDMNTEAFF
J gene: TRBJ1-1
clone size: NA
V gene: TRBV30

CDR3 protein: CSVAGGLRYEQYF
J gene: TRBJ2-7
clone size: NA
V gene: TRBV29-1

CDR3 protein: CASSQVSGSYNEQFF
J gene: TRBJ2-1
clone size: NA
V gene: TRBV4-1

CDR3 protein: CASSSTGYEQFF
J gene: TRBJ2-1
clone size: NA
V gene: TRBV13

CDR3 protein: CASSQDEGGSTDTQYF
J gene: TRBJ2-3
clone size: NA
V gene: TRBV4-1

CDR3 protein: CASSFIPNTDEKLFF
J gene: TRBJ1-4
clone size: medium-sized
V gene: TRBV7-6

CDR3 protein: CASSAGFHEQYF
J gene: TRBJ2-7
clone size: NA
V gene: TRBV19

CDR3 protein: CASSPVGTETQYF
J gene: TRBJ2-5
clone size: NA
V gene: TRBV14

CDR3 protein: CASSWDRAYEQYF
J gene: TRBJ2-7
clone size: few
V gene: TRBV7-9

CDR3 protein: CAWSVGQGDGYTF
J gene: TRBJ1-2
clone size: NA
V gene: TRBV30

CDR3 protein: CSVLAGGNSYEQYF
J gene: TRBJ2-7
clone size: NA
V gene: TRBV29-1

CDR3 protein: CASSLRGRPSYEQYF
J gene: TRBJ2-7
clone size: once
V gene: TRBV28

CDR3 protein: CASSEVAPGGQETQYF
J gene: TRBJ2-5
clone size: NA
V gene: TRBV14

CDR3 protein: CASSPRIQGNYEQYF
J gene: TRBJ2-7
clone size: few
V gene: TRBV4-3

CDR3 protein: CASSLALAAQETQYF
J gene: TRBJ2-5
clone size: NA
V gene: TRBV5-4

CDR3 protein: CASSQATGKETQYF
J gene: TRBJ2-5
clone size: few
V gene: TRBV4-2

CDR3 protein: CASSLVPLGDEQFF
J gene: TRBJ2-1
clone size: NA
V gene: TRBV5-1

CDR3 protein: CASSTTGVASGDTQYF
J gene: TRBJ2-3
clone size: NA
V gene: TRBV18

CDR3 protein: CASSQESSYEQYF
J gene: NA
clone size: NA
V gene: TRBV4-1

CDR3 protein: CASSIVTTAGEYEQYF
J gene: TRBJ2-7
clone size: NA
V gene: TRBV19

CDR3 protein: CASSPGPSNTEAFF
J gene: TRBJ1-1
clone size: NA
V gene: TRBV14

CDR3 protein: CASLVVTSGATDTQYF
J gene: TRBJ2-3
clone size: NA
V gene: TRBV2

CDR3 protein: CASRGLADEQYF
J gene: TRBJ2-7
clone size: once
V gene: TRBV27

CDR3 protein: CASSLGTGTDTQYF
J gene: TRBJ2-3
clone size: NA
V gene: TRBV27

CDR3 protein: CASIATIAWGRDTQYF
J gene: TRBJ2-3
clone size: NA
V gene: TRBV5-8

CDR3 protein: CASSPGTRQSTDTQYF
J gene: TRBJ2-3
clone size: NA
V gene: TRBV9

CDR3 protein: CASSEAWGGDGYTF
J gene: TRBJ1-2
clone size: once
V gene: TRBV2

CDR3 protein: CASSLSGLALDEQFF
J gene: TRBJ2-1
clone size: NA
V gene: TRBV7-9

CDR3 protein: CASSVGLSAGSDEQYF
J gene: TRBJ2-7
clone size: NA
V gene: TRBV9

CDR3 protein: CASSQGALRREDTQYF
J gene: TRBJ2-3
clone size: few
V gene: TRBV14

CDR3 protein: CSKMTGTYNEQFF
J gene: TRBJ2-1
clone size: NA
V gene: TRBV29-1

CDR3 protein: CSVSGTSDYYEQYF
J gene: TRBJ2-7
clone size: few
V gene: TRBV29-1

CDR3 protein: CASSQEPYQGYEQYF
J gene: TRBJ2-7
clone size: NA
V gene: TRBV4-1

CDR3 protein: CSVRLAEYEQYF
J gene: TRBJ2-7
clone size: NA
V gene: TRBV29-1

CDR3 protein: CSGSGTGGPADTQYF
J gene: TRBJ2-3
clone size: NA
V gene: TRBV29-1

CDR3 protein: CASSPPGQKSYEQYF
J gene: TRBJ2-7
clone size: NA
V gene: TRBV18